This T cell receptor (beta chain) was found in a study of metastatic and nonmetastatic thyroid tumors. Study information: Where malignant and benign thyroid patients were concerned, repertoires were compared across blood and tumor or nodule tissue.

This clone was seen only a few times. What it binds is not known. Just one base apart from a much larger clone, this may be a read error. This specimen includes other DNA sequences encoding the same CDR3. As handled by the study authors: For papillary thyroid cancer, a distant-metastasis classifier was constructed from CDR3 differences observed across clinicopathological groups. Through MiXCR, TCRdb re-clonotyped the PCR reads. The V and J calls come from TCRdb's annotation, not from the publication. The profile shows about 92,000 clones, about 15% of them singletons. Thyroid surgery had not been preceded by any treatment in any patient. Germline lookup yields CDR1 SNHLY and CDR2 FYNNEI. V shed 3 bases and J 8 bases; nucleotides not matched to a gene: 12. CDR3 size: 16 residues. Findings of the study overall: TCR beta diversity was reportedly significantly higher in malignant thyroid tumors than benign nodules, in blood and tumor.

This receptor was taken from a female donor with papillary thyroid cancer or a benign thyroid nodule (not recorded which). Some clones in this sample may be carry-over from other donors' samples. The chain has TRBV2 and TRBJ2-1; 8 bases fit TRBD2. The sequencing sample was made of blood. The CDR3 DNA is TGTGCCAGCAGTGAGCCCCGCCAGCTAGCGGGTCATGAGCAGTTCTTC. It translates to CASSEPRQLAGHEQFF. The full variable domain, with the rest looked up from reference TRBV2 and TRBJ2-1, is EPEVTQTPSHQVTQMGQEVILRCVPISNHLYFYWYRQILGQKVEFLVSFYNNEISEKSEIFDDQFSVERPDGSNFTLKIRSTKLEDSAMYFCASSEPRQLAGHEQFFGPGTRLTVL.